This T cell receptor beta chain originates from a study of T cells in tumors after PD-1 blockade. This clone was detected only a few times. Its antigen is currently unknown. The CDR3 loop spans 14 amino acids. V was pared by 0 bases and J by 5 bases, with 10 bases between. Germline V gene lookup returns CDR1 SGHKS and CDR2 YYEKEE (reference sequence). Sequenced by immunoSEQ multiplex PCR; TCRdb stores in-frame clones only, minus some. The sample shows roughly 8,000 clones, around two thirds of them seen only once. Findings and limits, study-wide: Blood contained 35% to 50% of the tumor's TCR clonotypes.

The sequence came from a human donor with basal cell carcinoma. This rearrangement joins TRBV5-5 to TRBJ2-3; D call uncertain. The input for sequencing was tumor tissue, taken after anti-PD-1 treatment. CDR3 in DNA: TGTGCCAGCAGCTTGGGTCGGCTGGGAGATACGCAGTATTTT. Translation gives CASSLGRLGDTQYF.